This note documents a single TCR beta chain sequence. Antigen: not known. This sample is drawn from a study of T-cell memory formation after mild COVID-19. Study outcomes and limitations: Day 15 to 85 contracting clones showed balanced CD4/CD8; day 15 to 37 expanders favored CD4+.

TCR alpha and TCR beta cDNA libraries carrying sample barcodes and UMIs came from 5'RACE with constant-segment primers. TCRdb reprocessed the 5' RACE reads via MiXCR and lists one record per CDR3 protein. The repertoire holds more than 150,000 distinct CDR3 sequences, with about a fifth as singletons. The specimen was PBMCs or a T cell subset sorted from them (not recorded which). This TCR derives from an adult woman who had mild COVID-19 (a few samples of this study predate the infection). Cell type and time point are not known.

The CDR3 DNA reads as TGTGCCAGCAGCTTGAAACTAGCGGCCTGGGCAGGGAATGAGCAGTTCTTC. This codes for CASSLKLAAWAGNEQFF. The chain carries TRBV7-6 and TRBJ2-1; TRBD2 matches at 8 bases. Germline CDR1 SGHVS, CDR2 FNYEAQ. This CDR3 contains 17 residues. With 3 bases clipped from V and 7 bases from J, the junction kept 14 bases outside the gene matches.